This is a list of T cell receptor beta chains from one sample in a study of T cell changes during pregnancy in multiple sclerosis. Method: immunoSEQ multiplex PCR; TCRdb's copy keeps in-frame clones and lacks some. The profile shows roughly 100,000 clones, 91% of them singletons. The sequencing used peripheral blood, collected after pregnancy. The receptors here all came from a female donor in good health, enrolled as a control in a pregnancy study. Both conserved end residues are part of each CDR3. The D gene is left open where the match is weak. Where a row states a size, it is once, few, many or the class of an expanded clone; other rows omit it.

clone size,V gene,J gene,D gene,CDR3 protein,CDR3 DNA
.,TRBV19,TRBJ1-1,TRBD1,CASSPEYRGPEAFF,TGTGCCAGTAGTCCAGAGTACAGGGGCCCTGAAGCTTTCTTT
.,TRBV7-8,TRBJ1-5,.,CASSLAGGNQPQHF,TGTGCCAGCAGCTTAGCGGGCGGGAATCAGCCCCAGCATTTT
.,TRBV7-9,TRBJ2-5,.,CASSPDSKIETQYF,TGTGCCAGCAGTCCGGACAGCAAAATAGAGACCCAGTACTTC
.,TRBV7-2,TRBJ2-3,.,CASSFEWGGLDTQYF,TGTGCCAGCAGCTTCGAGTGGGGGGGCTTAGATACGCAGTATTTT
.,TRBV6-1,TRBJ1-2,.,CASSPGPGGYGYTF,TGTGCCAGCAGTCCTGGTCCGGGGGGGTATGGCTACACCTTC
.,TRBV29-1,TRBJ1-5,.,CSVATANSNQPQHF,TGCAGCGTTGCGACAGCGAATAGCAATCAGCCCCAGCATTTT
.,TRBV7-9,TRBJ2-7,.,CASSLDSEQYF,TGTGCCAGCAGCCTAGACAGCGAGCAGTACTTC
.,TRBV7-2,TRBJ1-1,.,CASSLVTMNTEAFF,TGTGCCAGCAGCTTAGTCACTATGAACACTGAAGCTTTCTTT
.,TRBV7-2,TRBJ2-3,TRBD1,CASSLRGQGVDTQYF,TGTGCCAGCAGCTTAAGGGGGCAGGGTGTAGATACGCAGTATTTT
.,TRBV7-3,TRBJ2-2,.,CASSLTGVTGELFF,TGTGCCAGCAGCTTAACCGGGGTCACCGGGGAGCTGTTTTTT
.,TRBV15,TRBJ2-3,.,CATSKGGVTDTQYF,TGTGCCACCAGCAAGGGGGGGGTCACAGATACGCAGTATTTT
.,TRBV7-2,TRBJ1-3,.,CASSLSPTGAGNTIYF,TGTGCCAGCAGCTTAAGCCCGACAGGCGCTGGAAACACCATATATTTT
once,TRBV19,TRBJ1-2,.,CASRAQANYGYTF,TGTGCCAGTAGGGCTCAAGCTAACTATGGCTACACCTTC
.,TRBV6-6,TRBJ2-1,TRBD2,CASSPVPAGRGEQFF,TGTGCCAGCAGCCCTGTTCCGGCGGGGCGGGGGGAGCAGTTCTTC
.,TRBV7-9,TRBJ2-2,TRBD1,CASSFTGAGELFF,TGTGCCAGCAGCTTTACAGGGGCCGGGGAGCTGTTTTTT
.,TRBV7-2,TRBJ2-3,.,CASSRTGLSTDTQYF,TGTGCCAGCAGCCGAACTGGACTCAGCACAGATACGCAGTATTTT